This T cell receptor beta chain is from a study of cytomegalovirus exposure and HLA in healthy donors. For the study at large: There were over 350 genotyped donors. Of these, 75% to 90% fell in the genetic ancestry cluster associated with self-reported Caucasian donors. Study-wide results and caveats: Later examination showed HLA-associated TCR beta chains had greater clonal expansion than equally common others. A later examination showed that TCR association rates differed by HLA locus, with DRB1 most and HLA-C fewest.

There are 13 residues in the CDR3. The V end was cut by 10 bases, the J end by 1 base, with 13 bases between. CDR1 and CDR2 from the germline V gene are MNHEY and SMNVEV (reference sequence). PCR primers comprised 60 Vbeta and 13 Jbeta primers. The table came from immunoSEQ multiplex PCR; TCRdb's copy has only in-frame clones and leaves some out. The table records about 93,000 clones, around 80% of them present only once. With regard to this clone: Antigen: not known.

The V gene is TRBV27, the J gene TRBJ1-1; weak D call: TRBD1 (5 bases). The clonotype was recovered from a man younger than 40 in good health and CMV-seronegative. Sequenced input: PBMCs. The CDR3 is CAIQGRGNTEAFF. The CDR3 DNA is TGTGCCATCCAGGGCCGTGGGAACACTGAAGCTTTCTTT.